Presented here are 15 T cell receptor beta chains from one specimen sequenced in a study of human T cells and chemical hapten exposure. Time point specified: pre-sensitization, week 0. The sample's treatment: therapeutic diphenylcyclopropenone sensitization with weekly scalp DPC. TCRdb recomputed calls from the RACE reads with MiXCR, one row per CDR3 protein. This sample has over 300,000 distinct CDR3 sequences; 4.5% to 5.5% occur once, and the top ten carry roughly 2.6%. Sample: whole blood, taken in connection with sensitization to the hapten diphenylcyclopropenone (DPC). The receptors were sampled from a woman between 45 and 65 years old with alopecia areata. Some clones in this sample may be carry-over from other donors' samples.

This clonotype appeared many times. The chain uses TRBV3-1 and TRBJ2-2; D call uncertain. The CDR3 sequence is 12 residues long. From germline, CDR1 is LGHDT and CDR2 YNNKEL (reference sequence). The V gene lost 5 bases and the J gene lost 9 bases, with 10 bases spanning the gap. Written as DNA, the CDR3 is TGTGCCAGCAGCGTGGAGTCCAGGGAGCTGTTTTTT. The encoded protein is CASSVESRELFF.

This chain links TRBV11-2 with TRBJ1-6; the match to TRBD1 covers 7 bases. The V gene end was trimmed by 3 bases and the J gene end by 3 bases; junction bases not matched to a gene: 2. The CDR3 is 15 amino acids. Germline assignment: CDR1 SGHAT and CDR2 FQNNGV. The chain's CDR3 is CASSFRDSYNSPLHF. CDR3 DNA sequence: TGTGCCAGCAGCTTCCGGGACAGCTATAATTCACCCCTCCACTTT. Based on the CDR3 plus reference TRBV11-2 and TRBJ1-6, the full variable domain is EAGVAQSPRYKIIEKRQSVAFWCNPISGHATLYWYQQILGQGPKLLIQFQNNGVVDDSQLPKDRFSAERLKGVDSTLKIQPAKLEDSAVYLCASSFRDSYNSPLHFGNGTRLTVT.

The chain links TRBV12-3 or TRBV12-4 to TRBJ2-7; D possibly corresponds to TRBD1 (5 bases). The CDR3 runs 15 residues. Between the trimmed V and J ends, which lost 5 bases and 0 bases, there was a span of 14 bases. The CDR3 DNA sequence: TGTGCCAGCAGTCCCCAGGGCGCGAGCTCCTACGAGCAGTACTTC. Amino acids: CASSPQGASSYEQYF.

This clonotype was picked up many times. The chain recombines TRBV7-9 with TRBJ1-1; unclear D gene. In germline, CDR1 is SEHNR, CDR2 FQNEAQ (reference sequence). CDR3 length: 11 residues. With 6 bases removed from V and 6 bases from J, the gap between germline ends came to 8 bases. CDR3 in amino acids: CASSDLAEAFF. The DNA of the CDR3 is TGTGCCAGCAGTGACCTGGCTGAAGCTTTCTTT.

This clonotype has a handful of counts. CDR3 in amino acids: CASSLDAGGRAHEQYF. CDR3 DNA sequence: TGTGCCAGCAGTTTAGACGCGGGCGGGAGGGCCCACGAGCAGTACTTC. J is TRBJ2-7 and V is TRBV12-3 or TRBV12-4, with 9 bases lining up with TRBD2. The CDR3 consists of 16 residues. Losses at the gene ends were 1 base for V and 5 bases for J; bases not matched to a gene: 9.

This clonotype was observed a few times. CDR3 DNA sequence: TGTGCCAGCAGCTCACGTTGGGGGGCCGCTGAAGCTTTCTTT. This codes for CASSSRWGAAEAFF. This chain connects TRBV7-2 to TRBJ1-1, with a weak D call TRBD1 (6 bases). The CDR3 covers 14 residues. Trimming took 4 bases from V and 6 from J, leaving 15 bases between them. Looked up from germline, CDR1 is SGHTA and CDR2 is FQGNSA. The full variable domain, rest sourced from reference TRBV7-2 and TRBJ1-1, is GAGVSQSPSNKVTEKGKDVELRCDPISGHTALYWYRQSLGQGLEFLIYFQGNSAPDKSGLPSDRFSAERTGGSVSTLTIQRTQQEDSAVYLCASSSRWGAAEAFFGQGTRLTVV.

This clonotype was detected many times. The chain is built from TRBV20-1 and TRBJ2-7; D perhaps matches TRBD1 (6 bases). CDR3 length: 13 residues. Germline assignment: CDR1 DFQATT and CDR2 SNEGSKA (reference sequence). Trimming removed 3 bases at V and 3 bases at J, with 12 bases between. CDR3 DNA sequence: TGCAGTGCTAGTAGGACAGATCTCTACGAGCAGTACTTC. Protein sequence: CSASRTDLYEQYF.

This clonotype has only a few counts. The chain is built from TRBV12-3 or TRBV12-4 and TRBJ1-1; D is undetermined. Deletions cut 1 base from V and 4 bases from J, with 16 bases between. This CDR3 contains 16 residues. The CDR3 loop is CASSLGGRTIITEAFF. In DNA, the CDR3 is TGTGCCAGCAGTTTAGGAGGGAGGACTATTATCACTGAAGCTTTCTTT.

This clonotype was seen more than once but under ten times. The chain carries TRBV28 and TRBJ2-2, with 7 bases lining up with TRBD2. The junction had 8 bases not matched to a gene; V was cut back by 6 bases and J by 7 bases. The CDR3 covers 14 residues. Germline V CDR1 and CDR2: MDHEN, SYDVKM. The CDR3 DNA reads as TGTGCCAGCAGGTACGGGAGGTTCGGCGGGGAGCTGTTTTTT. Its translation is CASRYGRFGGELFF.

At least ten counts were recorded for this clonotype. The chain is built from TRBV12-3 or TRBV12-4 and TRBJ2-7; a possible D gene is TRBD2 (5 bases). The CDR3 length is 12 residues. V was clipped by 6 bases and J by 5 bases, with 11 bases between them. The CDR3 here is CASSLWGDEQYF. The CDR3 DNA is TGTGCCAGCAGCCTTTGGGGAGACGAGCAGTACTTC.

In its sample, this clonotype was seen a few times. The CDR3 coding sequence is TGTGCCACCAGCAGAGATCGGGGTTCCTACGAGCAGTACTTC. This gives the protein CATSRDRGSYEQYF. V usage is TRBV15 and J usage is TRBJ2-7, with D maybe TRBD2 (5 bases). The V end lost 0 bases, the J end lost 1 base, and 7 bases lay between the germline ends. Germline CDR1 is LNHNV and CDR2 is YYDKDF (reference sequence). The CDR3 spans 14 residues. The full variable domain, with the rest looked up from reference TRBV15 and TRBJ2-7, is DAMVIQNPRYQVTQFGKPVTLSCSQTLNHNVMYWYQQKSSQAPKLLFHYYDKDFNNEADTPDNFQSRRPNTSFCFLDIRSPGLGDTAMYLCATSRDRGSYEQYFGPGTRLTVT.

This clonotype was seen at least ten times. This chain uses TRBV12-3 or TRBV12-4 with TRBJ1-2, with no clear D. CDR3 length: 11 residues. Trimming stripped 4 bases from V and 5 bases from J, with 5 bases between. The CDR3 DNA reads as TGTGCCAGCAGTTCTGGGTATGGCTACACCTTC. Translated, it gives CASSSGYGYTF.

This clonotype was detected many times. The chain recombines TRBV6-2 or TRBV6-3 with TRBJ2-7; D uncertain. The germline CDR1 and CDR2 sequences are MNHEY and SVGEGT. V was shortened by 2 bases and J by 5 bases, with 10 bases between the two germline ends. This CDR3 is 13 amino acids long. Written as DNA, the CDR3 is TGTGCCAGCAGTTACACCGGAAGCAACGAGCAGTACTTC. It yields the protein CASSYTGSNEQYF.

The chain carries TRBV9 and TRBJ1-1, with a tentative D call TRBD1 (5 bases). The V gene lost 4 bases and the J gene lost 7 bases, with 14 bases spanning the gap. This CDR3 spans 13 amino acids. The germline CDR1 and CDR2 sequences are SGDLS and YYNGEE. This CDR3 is CASSSEGFSEAFF. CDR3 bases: TGTGCCAGCAGCTCTGAGGGGTTCAGTGAAGCTTTCTTT.

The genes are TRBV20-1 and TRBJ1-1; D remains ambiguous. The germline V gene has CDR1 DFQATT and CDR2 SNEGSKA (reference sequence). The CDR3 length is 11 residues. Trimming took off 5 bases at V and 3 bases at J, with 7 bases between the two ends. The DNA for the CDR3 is TGCAGTGCTCTTACGTACACTGAAGCTTTCTTT. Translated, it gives CSALTYTEAFF.